The next 14 T cell receptor beta chains were all read from a single sample in a study of CXCR3-negative and CXCR3-positive naive CD8 T cells. Study-level findings and limits: Naive cells with CXCR3 showed TRB CDR3s that were more hydrophobic than those in CXCR3-negative naive cells.

The antigens for these receptors are not known. cDNA libraries for TRB were generated by 5' RACE incorporating UMI labels. From the 5' RACE reads, TCRdb lists one entry per CDR3 protein and no DNA. This sample's table reports fewer than 65,000 distinct CDR3 sequences. Sequencing was done on a sample of naive CXCR3+ CD8+ T cells from blood. Noted subset: CD45RO-CCR7+CD27+CD95- naive CD8+ T cells expressing CXCR3 (TNR3+). These receptors came from a human donor in good health. Some clones in this sample may be carry-over from other donors' samples.

CDR3 sequence reads: CASSLAVGEPQETQYF. The rearrangement uses TRBV7-8 and TRBJ2-5; no DNA is available, so the TRBD2 call from TCRdb remains unchecked. Germline V gene data show CDR1 as SGHVS and CDR2 as FQNEAQ. The CDR3 spans 16 residues.

This chain links TRBV21-1 with TRBJ2-3; without DNA, the TCRdb call of TRBD1 cannot be checked. TRBV21-1 is an annotated pseudogene. This CDR3 is 18 amino acids long. The CDR3 here is CASSKPPQGQDSTDTQYF.

The V and J genes are TRBV7-9 and TRBJ2-3; TCRdb names TRBD1, which stays unverified in the absence of DNA. Germline V gene data show CDR1 as SEHNR and CDR2 as FQNEAQ (reference sequence). There are 15 residues in the CDR3. Here the CDR3 reads CASSPRGTNTDTQYF. Looking up the rest from reference TRBV7-9 and TRBJ2-3 gives the full variable domain: DTGVSQNPRHKITKRGQNVTFRCDPISEHNRLYWYRQTLGQGPEFLTYFQNEAQLEKSRLLSDRFSAERPKGSFSTLEIQRTEQGDSAMYLCASSPRGTNTDTQYFGPGTRLTVL.

The chain uses TRBV9 and TRBJ2-1; TCRdb names TRBD1, which stays unverified in the absence of DNA. The CDR3 consists of 14 residues. The V gene's germline CDR1 is SGDLS and CDR2 YYNGEE. CDR3 region: CASSGGTGYNEQFF. Based on the CDR3 plus reference TRBV9 and TRBJ2-1, the full variable domain is DSGVTQTPKHLITATGQRVTLRCSPRSGDLSVYWYQQSLDQGLQFLIQYYNGEERAKGNILERFSAQQFPDLHSELNLSSLELGDSALYFCASSGGTGYNEQFFGPGTRLTVL.

The chain carries TRBV3-1 and TRBJ2-1; without DNA, the TCRdb call of TRBD2 cannot be checked. The CDR3 has 19 residues. Germline CDR1 and CDR2: LGHDT and YNNKEL (reference sequence). The CDR3 protein is CASSPPGLAGARSYNEQFF.

This clonotype counts as medium-sized (0.01 to 0.1%) by frequency. The chain uses TRBV18 and TRBJ2-1. The CDR3 consists of 13 residues. CDR1 KGHSH and CDR2 LQKENI come from the germline V gene. CDR3 residues: CASSQERYNEQFF. The full variable domain, its missing parts supplied by reference TRBV18 and TRBJ2-1, is NAGVMQNPRHLVRRRGQEARLRCSPMKGHSHVYWYRQLPEEGLKFMVYLQKENIIDESGMPKERFSAEFPKEGPSILRIQQVVRGDSAAYFCASSQERYNEQFFGPGTRLTVL.

The chain combines TRBV6-2 or TRBV6-3 with TRBJ2-1; the D gene TCRdb calls, TRBD1, cannot be checked with no DNA. CDR1 MNHEY and CDR2 SVGEGT come from the germline V gene. This CDR3 is 14 amino acids long. The CDR3 loop reads CASSYFGRINEQFF.

The rearrangement links TRBV5-1 to TRBJ2-7; TCRdb gives TRBD1 as the D gene, but with no DNA this cannot be confirmed. Per germline, CDR1 SGHRS and CDR2 YFSETQ. The CDR3 loop spans 13 amino acids. Here the CDR3 reads CASSLTGYYEQYF. Using reference TRBV5-1 and TRBJ2-7 for the parts outside the CDR3, the full variable domain is KAGVTQTPRYLIKTRGQQVTLSCSPISGHRSVSWYQQTPGQGLQFLFEYFSETQRNKGNFPGRFSGRQFSNSRSEMNVSTLELGDSALYLCASSLTGYYEQYFGPGTRLTVT.

The rearrangement links TRBV29-1 to TRBJ1-2; the TCRdb D gene call, TRBD1, has no DNA to confirm it. The germline CDR1 and CDR2 sequences are SQVTM and ANQGSEA. The CDR3 contains 13 residues. CDR3: CSARDTVGPGYTF.

V is TRBV7-8 and J is TRBJ2-3; the TRBD2 assignment by TCRdb is unverifiable without DNA. Germline V CDR1 and CDR2: SGHVS, FQNEAQ. The CDR3 totals 20 residues. CDR3 loop: CASSSEISRGLAGSEDTQYF.

The chain uses TRBV7-9 and TRBJ2-7. The CDR3 is 14 residues long. CDR1 SEHNR and CDR2 FQNEAQ come from the germline V gene (reference sequence). The chain's CDR3 is CASSDGRGPYEQYF.

The V gene is TRBV28, the J gene TRBJ2-7. This CDR3 region has 12 residues. Germline CDR1 reads MDHEN; CDR2 reads SYDVKM. CDR3: CASSLSQIIFHF.

The genes are TRBV12-3 or TRBV12-4 and TRBJ2-1; TCRdb reports TRBD2, a call that lacks DNA to check it against. CDR3 length: 13 amino acids. The CDR3 region is CASSPLSGGEQFF.

The rearrangement uses TRBV29-1 and TRBJ1-2; without DNA, the TCRdb call of TRBD1 cannot be checked. CDR3 length: 15 residues. Germline lookup yields CDR1 SQVTM and CDR2 ANQGSEA. The CDR3 here is CSVPGSERTSYGYTF.